This TCR beta chain stems from a study of CD8 T cells in Susac syndrome (dated 2019 in TCRdb). Looking at the study overall: The study used repertoire sequencing to test whether antigen drove CD8+ T cell activation and differentiation in Susac syndrome. Findings and caveats that apply to the study as a whole: The number of individuals in the TCR sequencing and HLA analysis was acknowledged as relatively small.

Peripheral blood CD8+ and CD4+ T cells from healthy donors, Susac syndrome patients and multiple sclerosis patients were profiled using high-throughput TCR beta sequencing. Multiple sclerosis controls were treatment-naive patients with stable or active relapsing-remitting disease fulfilling revised McDonald criteria. Bulk CD8+ and CD4+ T cells were purified by magnetic negative isolation, whereas CD8+ TEMRA cells were enriched by FACS. Blood was drawn into EDTA tubes, processed within 24 hours, and PBMCs were isolated by density gradient centrifugation. PBMCs intended for TCR sequencing were frozen in liquid nitrogen and were later thawed in a 37 degrees C water bath. A purity of at least 90% was achieved for sorted or isolated CD4+, CD8+ and CD8+ TEMRA cells. RNA was extracted with the RNeasy kit and 0.5 to 1 ug was reverse transcribed using random hexamers. TCR beta CDR3 regions were amplified with the immunoSEQ multiplex PCR assay covering 54 Vbeta and 13 Jbeta segments. To correct PCR amplification bias, a synthetic template baseline was used for both primer optimization and computational correction. From the authors' description of their analysis: Reads were assigned to V, D and J genes according to IMGT and analyzed in immunoSEQ Analyzer, with only productive sequences retained. Clonality was computed as one minus Shannon entropy normalized by log2 of the number of productive unique sequences. Public and private clones were assessed among the 100 most prevalent clones of each patient and control. Clones were defined as Susac-specific when absent from the healthy and MS cohorts, from approximately 1,100 published viral clones and from other ImmuneACCESS disease sequences. The raw public reads went through TCRdb reprocessing: fastp at Q25, MiXCR clone calling, in-frame beta chains kept. Duplicate CDR3 protein sequences are folded into a single record with the most common DNA and genes. These V and J calls derive from TCRdb rather than the authors' analysis. Counted in this sample were 120,000 to 150,000 distinct CDR3 sequences; approximately 95% of them appeared once. The ten largest clonotypes hold approximately 0.11% of the sample.

The junction shows trimming of 3 bases on V and 4 bases on J, plus 7 bases between the germline ends. Spanning cysteine to phenylalanine, the CDR3 consists of 13 amino acids. Left in the record is the CDR3 DNA by itself, 39 bases read in frame from the first base. CDR1 LGHDT and CDR2 YNNKEL were looked up in the germline V gene (reference sequence). As for this clonotype: What this receptor recognizes is not known. No base quality information exists; no much larger clone differs at one position.

This TCR derives from a human donor with multiple sclerosis. Sequencing was carried out using CD4+ T cells from PBMCs. The chain was built from TRBV3-1 and TRBJ1-5, with the D gene too uncertain to name. The CDR3 in this case is CASSQGWNQPQHF. The DNA sequence is given as TGTGCCAGCAGCCAGGGGTGGAATCAGCCCCAGCATTTT.